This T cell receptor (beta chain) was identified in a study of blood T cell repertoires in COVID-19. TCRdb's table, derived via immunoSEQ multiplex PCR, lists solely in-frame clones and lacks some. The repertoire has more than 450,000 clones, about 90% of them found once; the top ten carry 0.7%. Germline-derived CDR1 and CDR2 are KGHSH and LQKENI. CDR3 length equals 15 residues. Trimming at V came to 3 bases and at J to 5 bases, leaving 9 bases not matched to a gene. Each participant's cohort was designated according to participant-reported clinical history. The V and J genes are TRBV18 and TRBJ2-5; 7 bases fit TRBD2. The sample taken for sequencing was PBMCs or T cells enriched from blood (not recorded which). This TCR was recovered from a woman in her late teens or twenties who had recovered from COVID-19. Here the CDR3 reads CASSPQATGRETQYF. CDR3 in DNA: TGTGCCAGCTCACCCCAGGCGACCGGGAGGGAGACCCAGTACTTC.